Listed below are T cell receptor beta chains from one sample, sequenced in a study of T cell responses to AZD1222 COVID-19 vaccine. Assay used: immunoSEQ multiplex PCR; TCRdb lists only in-frame clones, some missing. The sample includes fewer than 35,000 clones, roughly nine tenths of them seen just once. The source was peripheral blood, collected on day 0 of AZD1222 vaccination. Every receptor here comes from an adult in good health. Each CDR3 is given with its conserved first and last residue.

TRBJ1-1 TRBV4-1 CASSQVGPNTEAFF
TRBJ1-5 TRBV5-4 CASSLNINAGQPQHF
TRBJ2-2 TRBV5-1 CASSYGTGWGDTGELFF
TRBJ1-1 TRBV12-3/TRBV12-4 CASSLGGREAFF
TRBJ1-1 TRBV7-2 CASSSRSSDTEAFF
TRBJ1-2 TRBV6-2/TRBV6-3 CASSRQGDGYTF
TRBJ1-1 TRBV14 CASSLKTGGAFF
TRBJ1-1 TRBV19 CASSIVTGSDTEAFF
TRBJ2-7 TRBV30 CASTSGGYEQYF
TRBJ1-5 TRBV19 CASSRDMPNQPQHF
TRBJ2-5 TRBV5-1 CASSLTSGGDGETQYF